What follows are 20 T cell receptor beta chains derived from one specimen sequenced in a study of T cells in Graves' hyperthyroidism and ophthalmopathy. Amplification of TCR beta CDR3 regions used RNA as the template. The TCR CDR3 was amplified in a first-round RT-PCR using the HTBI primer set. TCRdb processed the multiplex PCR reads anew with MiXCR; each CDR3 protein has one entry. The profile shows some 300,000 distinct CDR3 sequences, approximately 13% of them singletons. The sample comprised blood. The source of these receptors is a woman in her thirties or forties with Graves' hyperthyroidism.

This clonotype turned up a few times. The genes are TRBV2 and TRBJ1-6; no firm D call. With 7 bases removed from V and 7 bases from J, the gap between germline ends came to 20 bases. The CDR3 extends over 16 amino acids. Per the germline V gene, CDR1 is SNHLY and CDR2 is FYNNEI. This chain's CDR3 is CASKALAGAVNSPLHF. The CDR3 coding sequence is TGTGCCAGCAAAGCTTTGGCCGGCGCCGTGAATTCACCCCTCCACTTT.

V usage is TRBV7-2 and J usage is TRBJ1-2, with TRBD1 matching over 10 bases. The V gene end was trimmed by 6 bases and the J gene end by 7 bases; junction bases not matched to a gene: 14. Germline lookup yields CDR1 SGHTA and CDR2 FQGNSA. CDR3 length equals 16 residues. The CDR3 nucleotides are TGTGCCAGCAGTCTGTCGGCCCGACAGGGGGCATCTGGCTACACCTTC. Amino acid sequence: CASSLSARQGASGYTF.

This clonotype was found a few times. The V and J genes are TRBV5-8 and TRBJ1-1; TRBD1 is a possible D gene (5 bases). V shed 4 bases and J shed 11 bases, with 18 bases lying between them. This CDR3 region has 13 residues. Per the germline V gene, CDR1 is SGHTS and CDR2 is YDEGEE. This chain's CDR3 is CASSLRDRNEAFF. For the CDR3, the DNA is TGTGCCAGCAGCCTCCGGGACCGAAATGAGGCTTTCTTT.

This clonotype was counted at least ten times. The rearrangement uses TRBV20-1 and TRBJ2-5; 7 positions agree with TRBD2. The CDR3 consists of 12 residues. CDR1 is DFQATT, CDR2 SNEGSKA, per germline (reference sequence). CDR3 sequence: CSVTSAQETQYF. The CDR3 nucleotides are TGCAGCGTAACTAGCGCCCAAGAGACCCAGTACTTC.

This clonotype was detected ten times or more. CDR3 in DNA: TGTGCCAGCAGTTTAGCCGCCGGAAACACTGAAGCTTTCTTT. Translating gives CASSLAAGNTEAFF. V is TRBV12-3 or TRBV12-4 and J is TRBJ1-1; D remains unclear. This CDR3 has 14 residues. Trimming shortened V by 0 bases and J by 2 bases, and 7 bases separated the two germline ends.

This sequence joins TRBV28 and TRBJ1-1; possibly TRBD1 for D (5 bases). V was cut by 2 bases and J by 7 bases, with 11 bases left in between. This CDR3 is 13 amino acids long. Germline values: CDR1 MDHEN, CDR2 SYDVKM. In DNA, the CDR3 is TGTGCCAGCAGTTTAACACGGGGGAGTGAAGCTTTCTTT. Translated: CASSLTRGSEAFF.

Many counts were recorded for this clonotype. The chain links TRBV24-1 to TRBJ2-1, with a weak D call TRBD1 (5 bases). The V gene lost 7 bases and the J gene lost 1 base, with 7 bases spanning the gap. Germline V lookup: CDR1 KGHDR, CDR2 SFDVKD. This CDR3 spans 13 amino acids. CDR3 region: CATRGDSYNEQFF. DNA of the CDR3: TGTGCCACCAGAGGGGATTCCTACAATGAGCAGTTCTTC.

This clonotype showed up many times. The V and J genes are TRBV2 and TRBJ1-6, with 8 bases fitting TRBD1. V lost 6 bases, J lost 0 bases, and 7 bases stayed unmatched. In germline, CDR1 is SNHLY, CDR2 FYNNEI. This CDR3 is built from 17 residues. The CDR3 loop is CASSTDRGSSYNSPLHF. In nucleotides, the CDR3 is TGTGCCAGCAGCACCGACAGGGGAAGCTCCTATAATTCACCCCTCCACTTT. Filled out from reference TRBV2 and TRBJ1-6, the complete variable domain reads EPEVTQTPSHQVTQMGQEVILRCVPISNHLYFYWYRQILGQKVEFLVSFYNNEISEKSEIFDDQFSVERPDGSNFTLKIRSTKLEDSAMYFCASSTDRGSSYNSPLHFGNGTRLTVT.

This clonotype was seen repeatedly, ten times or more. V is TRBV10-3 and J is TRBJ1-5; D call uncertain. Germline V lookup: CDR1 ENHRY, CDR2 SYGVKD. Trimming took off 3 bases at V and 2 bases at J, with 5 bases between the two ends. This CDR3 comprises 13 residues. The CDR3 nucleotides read TGTGCCATCAGTGACGGACGCAATCAGCCCCAGCATTTT. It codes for CAISDGRNQPQHF.

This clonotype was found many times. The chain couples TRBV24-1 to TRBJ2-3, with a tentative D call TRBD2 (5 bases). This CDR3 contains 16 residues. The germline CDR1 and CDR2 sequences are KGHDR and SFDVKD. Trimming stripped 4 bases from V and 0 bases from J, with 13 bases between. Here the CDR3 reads CATSDAPSGSTDTQYF. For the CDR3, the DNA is TGTGCCACCAGTGACGCACCGAGCGGAAGCACAGATACGCAGTATTTT.

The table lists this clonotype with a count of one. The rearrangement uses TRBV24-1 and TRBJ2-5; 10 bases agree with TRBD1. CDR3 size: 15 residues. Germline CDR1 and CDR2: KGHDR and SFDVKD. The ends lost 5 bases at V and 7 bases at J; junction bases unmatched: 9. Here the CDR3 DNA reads TGTGCCACCAGTGTGGGGACAGGGGTTGGAGGGACCCAGTACTTC. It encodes CATSVGTGVGGTQYF.

CDR3 nucleotide sequence: TGCGCCAGCAGCTTGTATACAGGGTCGGATGGCTACACCTTC. This codes for CASSLYTGSDGYTF. The V call is TRBV5-1, the J call TRBJ1-2, with a tentative D call TRBD1 (6 bases). This CDR3 contains 14 residues. CDR1 and CDR2 from the germline V gene are SGHRS and YFSETQ. V was clipped by 1 base and J by 6 bases, with 13 bases between them. Supplemented by reference TRBV5-1 and TRBJ1-2, the full variable domain reads KAGVTQTPRYLIKTRGQQVTLSCSPISGHRSVSWYQQTPGQGLQFLFEYFSETQRNKGNFPGRFSGRQFSNSRSEMNVSTLELGDSALYLCASSLYTGSDGYTFGSGTRLTVV.

CDR3 in DNA: TGTGCCAGCAGCAGGACCAGGGATGAAGCTTTCTTT. The encoded protein is CASSRTRDEAFF. This chain uses TRBV5-6 with TRBJ1-1, with D possibly matching TRBD1 (5 bases). Trimming shortened V by 4 bases and J by 7 bases, and 11 bases separated the two germline ends. CDR1 SGHDT and CDR2 YYEEEE come from the germline V gene. The CDR3 has 12 amino acids. The entire variable domain, with the rest obtained from reference TRBV5-6 and TRBJ1-1, is as follows: DAGVTQSPTHLIKTRGQQVTLRCSPKSGHDTVSWYQQALGQGPQFIFQYYEEEERQRGNFPDRFSGHQFPNYSSELNVNALLLGDSALYLCASSRTRDEAFFGQGTRLTVV.

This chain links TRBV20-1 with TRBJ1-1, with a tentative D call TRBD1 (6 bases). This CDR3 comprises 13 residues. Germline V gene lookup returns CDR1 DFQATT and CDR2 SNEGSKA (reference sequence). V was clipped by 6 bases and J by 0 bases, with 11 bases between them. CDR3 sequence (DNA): TGCAGTGCGCGGACAGCTCTGAACACTGAAGCTTTCTTT. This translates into CSARTALNTEAFF.

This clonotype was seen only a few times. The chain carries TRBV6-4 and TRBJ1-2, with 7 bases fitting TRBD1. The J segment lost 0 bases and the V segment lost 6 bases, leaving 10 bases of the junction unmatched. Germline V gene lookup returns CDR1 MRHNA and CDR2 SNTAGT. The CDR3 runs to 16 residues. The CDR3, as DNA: TGTGCCAGCAGCCAAGAAGGGACAGCAGCTAACTATGGCTACACCTTC. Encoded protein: CASSQEGTAANYGYTF.

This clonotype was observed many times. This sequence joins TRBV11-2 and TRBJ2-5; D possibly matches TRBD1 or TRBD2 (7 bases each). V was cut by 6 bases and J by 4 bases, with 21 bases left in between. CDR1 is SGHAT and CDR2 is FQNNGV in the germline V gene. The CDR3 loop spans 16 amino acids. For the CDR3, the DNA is TGTGCCAGCAGTCTCAGGGGGGGTACTTTCCTAGAGACCCAGTACTTC. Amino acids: CASSLRGGTFLETQYF.

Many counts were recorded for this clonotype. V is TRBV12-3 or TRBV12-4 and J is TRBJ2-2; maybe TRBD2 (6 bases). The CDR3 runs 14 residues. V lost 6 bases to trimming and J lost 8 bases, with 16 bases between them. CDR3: CASSPPGRTGELFF. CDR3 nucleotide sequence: TGTGCCAGCAGCCCCCCGGGGAGGACGGGGGAGCTGTTTTTT.

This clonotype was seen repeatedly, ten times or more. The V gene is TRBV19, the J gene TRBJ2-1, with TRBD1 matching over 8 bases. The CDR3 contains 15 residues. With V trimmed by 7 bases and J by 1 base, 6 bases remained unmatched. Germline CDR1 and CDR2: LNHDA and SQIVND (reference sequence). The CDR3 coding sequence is TGTGCCAGTATCCCCGGGGACAGGTCCTACAATGAGCAGTTCTTC. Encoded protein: CASIPGDRSYNEQFF.

CDR3 sequence: CASKLAGPNEQFF. DNA for the CDR3: TGTGCCAGCAAACTAGCGGGACCCAATGAGCAGTTCTTC. The chain has TRBV6-1 and TRBJ2-1; TRBD2 matches at 10 bases. CDR3 size: 13 residues. V trimming: 7 bases; J trimming: 6 bases; junction bases outside the gene matches: 3. CDR1 is MNHNS and CDR2 is SASEGT in the germline V gene.

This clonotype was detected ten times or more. This chain's CDR3 is CSVPGGGWALGNEQFF. CDR3 coding DNA: TGCAGCGTTCCTGGAGGAGGCTGGGCGCTGGGAAATGAGCAGTTCTTC. The V call is TRBV29-1, the J call TRBJ2-1, with D possibly being TRBD2 (5 bases). Germline V gene sequence: CDR1 SQVTM, CDR2 ANQGSEA. V was clipped by 5 bases and J by 7 bases, with 24 bases between them. CDR3 length: 16 amino acids.